Listed below are T cell receptor beta chains from one sample, sequenced in a study of long-term antiretroviral therapy in people with HIV. The data were produced by immunoSEQ multiplex PCR, yet TCRdb's version contains in-frame clones alone and is incomplete. The repertoire has roughly 24,000 clones, 70% to 90% of them found once; the top ten carry 7.5% to 9%. The specimen was unsorted PBMCs, collected 4.8 to 5 years after starting antiretroviral therapy. These receptors were collected from a man between 40 and 49 years old with HIV. The CDR3 runs from the conserved cysteine through the conserved F or W. D genes are given only for firm matches. Size tells how often a clone was seen (once, few, many) or the class of an expanded clone, and some rows leave it out.

>TRBV27|-|-|TRBJ2-5
TGTGCCAGCAGTTTCCGACAGGAAGAGACCCAGTACTTC
CASSFRQEETQYF
>TRBV18|-|-|TRBJ2-7
TGTGCCAGCTCACCATCCCAGGATACCTACGAGCAGTACTTC
CASSPSQDTYEQYF
>TRBV7-9|-|TRBD1|TRBJ1-2
TGTGCCAGCAGAGCGGACAGGGCGTACCTCTATGGCTACACCTTC
CASRADRAYLYGYTF
>TRBV30|-|TRBD2|TRBJ2-3
TGTGCCTGGAGTGTACTTGCGGGAGGGCCTAAAGATACGCAGTATTTT
CAWSVLAGGPKDTQYF
>TRBV4-1|-|TRBD1|TRBJ2-3
TGCGCCAGCAGCCAGGCCGGGACAGGGGCATTGGCAGATACGCAGTATTTT
CASSQAGTGALADTQYF
>TRBV10-1|-|-|TRBJ1-5
TGCGCCAGCAGTGAGGGTTGGGATCAGCCCCAGCATTTT
CASSEGWDQPQHF
>TRBV28|-|-|TRBJ2-7
TGTGCCAGCAGTTTATCGGACTACGAGCAGTACTTC
CASSLSDYEQYF
>TRBV29-1|-|-|TRBJ1-3
TGCAGCGTTGAGGGGGCCATTCGGAACACCATATATTTT
CSVEGAIRNTIYF
>TRBV10-2|-|-|TRBJ1-5
TGCGCCAGCAGTGAGTCAGGGGTGAATCAGCCCCAGCATTTT
CASSESGVNQPQHF
>TRBV6-1|few|-|TRBJ2-2
TGTGCCAGCAGTTCCTCCGTCGAGGGTGGGGAGCTGTTTTTT
CASSSSVEGGELFF
>TRBV7-2|few|-|TRBJ1-2
TGTGCCAGCAGCCCAGTGGACGGATTAAACTATGGCTACACCTTC
CASSPVDGLNYGYTF
>TRBV5-1|-|-|TRBJ2-3
TGCGCCAGCAGCTTGTTTGGGGGGAGCACAGATACGCAGTATTTT
CASSLFGGSTDTQYF
>TRBV7-9|few|TRBD2|TRBJ2-7
TGTGCCAGCAGCTCAGCAATGGGAGCGGGAGTAGAGCAGTACTTC
CASSSAMGAGVEQYF
>TRBV19|-|TRBD2|TRBJ2-1
TGTGCCAGTAGTACCGAAGCGGGAGGGAAGTACAATGAGCAGTTCTTC
CASSTEAGGKYNEQFF
>TRBV5-1|-|TRBD1|TRBJ2-7
TGCGCCAGCAGAAATCCGGGACAGGGCACCTACGAGCAGTACTTC
CASRNPGQGTYEQYF
>TRBV5-8|-|-|TRBJ1-1
TGTGCCAGCAGCTTGGCCGTATCTGAAGCTTTCTTT
CASSLAVSEAFF
>TRBV19|-|-|TRBJ1-6
TGTGCCAGTAGTATCGGCAACTATAATTCACCCCTCCACTTT
CASSIGNYNSPLHF
>TRBV23-1|-|-|TRBJ1-4
TGCGCCAGCAGTCAATCTTTCGGGACGAAGGTTGGGGATGAAAAACTGTTTTTT
CASSQSFGTKVGDEKLFF
>TRBV7-8|-|-|TRBJ1-4
TGTGCCAGCAGCTTAGAACAGCTTAATGAAAAACTGTTTTTT
CASSLEQLNEKLFF
>TRBV13|once|-|TRBJ2-1
TGTGCCAGCAGCTCCCCAGCGGCCTCGCAGTTCTTC
CASSSPAASQFF
>TRBV5-4|few|-|TRBJ1-6
TGTGCCAGCACCAAGAATGGGGGGCGATATTCACCCCTCCACTTT
CASTKNGGRYSPLHF
>TRBV28|-|-|TRBJ2-7
TGTGCCAGCGCGGGGGCAGGGGCGATCTACGAGCAGTACTTC
CASAGAGAIYEQYF
>TRBV7-2|-|-|TRBJ2-7
TGTGCCAGCAGCTTAGGACCCCTCTACGAGCAGTACTTC
CASSLGPLYEQYF
>TRBV7-9|-|TRBD1|TRBJ1-2
TGTGCCAGCAGCTTATTGGACAGGGGGCATCATGGCTACACCTTC
CASSLLDRGHHGYTF
>TRBV5-6|once|-|TRBJ2-3
TGTGCCAGCAGCCCCCGGAGGTCGGATACGCAGTATTTT
CASSPRRSDTQYF
>TRBV9|once|TRBD2|TRBJ2-3
TGTGCCAGCAGCGTAGTGACTAGCTTAGGGACAGATACGCAGTATTTT
CASSVVTSLGTDTQYF
>TRBV19|-|-|TRBJ2-7
TGTGCCAGTAGTATAGGGGCGTCCTACGAGCAGTACTTC
CASSIGASYEQYF
>TRBV7-2|once|TRBD2|TRBJ2-7
TGTGCCAGCAGCTTGAGCGGGACGGCCTACGAGCAGTACTTC
CASSLSGTAYEQYF
>TRBV6-6|-|TRBD1|TRBJ2-2
TGTGCCAGCAGTTACGGGACAGAGATGGGGGAGCTGTTTTTT
CASSYGTEMGELFF
>TRBV14|-|-|TRBJ1-2
TGTGCCAGCAGCCAAGTTGCGGGGCAGGGTGGCTACACCTTC
CASSQVAGQGGYTF
>TRBV6-5|-|-|TRBJ2-7
TGTGCCAGCAGGAACAGGGCCTTCGAGCAGTACTTC
CASRNRAFEQYF
>TRBV5-1|-|-|TRBJ2-5
TGCGCCAGCAGGGACGCCCAGCGGGCGCAAGAGACCCAGTACTTC
CASRDAQRAQETQYF
>TRBV29-1|-|-|TRBJ2-1
TGCAGCGTGGACTTGGGGCATGAGCAGTTCTTC
CSVDLGHEQFF
>TRBV7-6|-|-|TRBJ2-5
TGTGCCAGCAGCTTAGGGGCAGCTCGATACGAGACCCAGTACTTC
CASSLGAARYETQYF
>TRBV4-3|-|TRBD1|TRBJ2-1
TGCGCCAGCAGCCTACGGACAGGGGCGAACGTCTACAATGAGCAGTTCTTC
CASSLRTGANVYNEQFF
>TRBV7-6|-|TRBD1|TRBJ1-1
TGTGCCAGCAGCCCGGACAGGGACACTGAAGCTTTCTTT
CASSPDRDTEAFF
>TRBV28|-|-|TRBJ1-4
TGTGCCAGCAGTTTAGCCGGCCCGACTAATGAAAAACTGTTTTTT
CASSLAGPTNEKLFF
>TRBV7-3|-|TRBD2|TRBJ2-5
TGTGCCAGCAGCTTGTTTAGCGGGGGGCCACAAGAGACCCAGTACTTC
CASSLFSGGPQETQYF
>TRBV4-3|-|-|TRBJ2-7
TGCGCCAGCAGCCAAGGGTCAGTGAACCCCTACGAGCAGTACTTC
CASSQGSVNPYEQYF
>TRBV6-1|-|-|TRBJ2-7
TGTGCCAGCAGTGATGGAGGGGGCCGGGAGCAGTACTTC
CASSDGGGREQYF
>TRBV7-9|once|-|TRBJ1-1
TGTGCCAGCAGCCGGTCCCAGGATTACATGAACACTGAAGCTTTCTTT
CASSRSQDYMNTEAFF
>TRBV6-4|-|-|TRBJ1-4
TGTGCCAGCAGTGACCCCTGGCGGGAGGGCGAATCTCCAACTAATGAAAAACTGTTTTTT
CASSDPWREGESPTNEKLFF
>TRBV11-2|-|TRBD1|TRBJ1-1
TGTGCCAGCCGAGGACAGGGGGTGAACACTGAAGCTTTCTTT
CASRGQGVNTEAFF
>TRBV7-9|-|-|TRBJ1-1
TGTGCCAGCAGCTTAGGCGGGACGTTTGAAGCTTTCTTT
CASSLGGTFEAFF
>TRBV4-3|-|-|TRBJ2-4
TGCGCCAGCAGCCAAGTGACTAGTTCGGACATTCAGTACTTC
CASSQVTSSDIQYF
>TRBV19|-|-|TRBJ1-5
TGTGCCAGTAAATGGTCGGGACCCCCAGGGCCCCAGCATTTT
CASKWSGPPGPQHF
>TRBV9|once|-|TRBJ2-3
TGTGCCAGCAGCACAGGGACCGGGAGCACAGATACGCAGTATTTT
CASSTGTGSTDTQYF